The rows below give T cell receptor beta chains drawn from one sample of a study of early T cells in non-severe SARS-CoV-2 infection. TCRdb reprocessed the 5' RACE reads with MiXCR, giving one entry per CDR3 protein. Of approximately 45,000 distinct CDR3 sequences in the sample, about 11% were seen once. The sequenced sample was whole blood. Receptors originate from an adult who was a healthcare worker with PCR-confirmed SARS-CoV-2 infection or an uninfected control (not recorded which). The CDR3 runs from the conserved cysteine through the conserved F or W. Each record gives: clone size, V gene, J gene, D gene, CDR3 DNA, CDR3 protein. The D gene is left open where the match is weak. Rows give clone size only sometimes, using once, few, many, or a class for an expanded clone.

abundance: few; v_gene: TRBV20-1; j_gene: TRBJ2-2; d_gene: TRBD1; CDR3nt: TGCAGTGCTAGAGATTCTGGGACAGGGACTTTCGGCTCGTCCGGGGAGCTGTTTTTT; CDR3aa: CSARDSGTGTFGSSGELFF
abundance: .; v_gene: TRBV7-8; j_gene: TRBJ2-7; d_gene: .; CDR3nt: TGTGCCAGCAGCTCCGCCGGGAGCTCCTACGAGCAGTACTTC; CDR3aa: CASSSAGSSYEQYF
abundance: few; v_gene: TRBV2; j_gene: TRBJ1-1; d_gene: .; CDR3nt: TGTGCCAGCCACCGGGACACTGAAGCTTTCTTT; CDR3aa: CASHRDTEAFF
abundance: .; v_gene: TRBV14; j_gene: TRBJ1-2; d_gene: .; CDR3nt: TGTGCCAGCAGCCAAATTCAGGGCTTCGACTATGGCTACACCTTC; CDR3aa: CASSQIQGFDYGYTF
abundance: few; v_gene: TRBV7-2; j_gene: TRBJ2-6; d_gene: .; CDR3nt: TGTGCCGGAACGGGCTCTGGGGCCAACGTCCTGACTTTC; CDR3aa: CAGTGSGANVLTF
abundance: few; v_gene: TRBV11-3; j_gene: TRBJ2-1; d_gene: .; CDR3nt: TGTGCCAGCAGCCCTGGAATCGATGAGCAGTTCTTC; CDR3aa: CASSPGIDEQFF
abundance: many; v_gene: TRBV6-6; j_gene: TRBJ2-6; d_gene: .; CDR3nt: TGTGCCAGCAGTTATTTGGAGGCTGGGGCCAACGTCCTGACTTTC; CDR3aa: CASSYLEAGANVLTF
abundance: .; v_gene: TRBV7-3; j_gene: TRBJ1-2; d_gene: .; CDR3nt: TGTGCCAGCAGCTTATGTGCGGGGAGTGGCTACACCTTC; CDR3aa: CASSLCAGSGYTF
abundance: many; v_gene: TRBV18; j_gene: TRBJ2-1; d_gene: .; CDR3nt: TGTGCCAGCTCACCACCGGGGACCGGGGACAATGAGCAGTTCTTC; CDR3aa: CASSPPGTGDNEQFF
abundance: few; v_gene: TRBV19; j_gene: TRBJ2-3; d_gene: TRBD1; CDR3nt: TGTGCCAGTAGAGATGGACAGGGGAACGCAGATACGCAGTATTTT; CDR3aa: CASRDGQGNADTQYF
abundance: .; v_gene: TRBV7-6; j_gene: TRBJ2-1; d_gene: TRBD2; CDR3nt: TGTGCCAGCAGCTTAGCGGGTGGGACTACCATCAAAGGGGAGCAGTTCTTC; CDR3aa: CASSLAGGTTIKGEQFF
abundance: .; v_gene: TRBV29-1; j_gene: TRBJ2-5; d_gene: .; CDR3nt: TGCAGCGTTGCAGCGCCGGATCAAGAGACCCAGTACTTC; CDR3aa: CSVAAPDQETQYF
abundance: .; v_gene: TRBV20-1; j_gene: TRBJ2-4; d_gene: .; CDR3nt: TGCAGTGCTAGAGGGGTCGGAGCCAAAAACATTCAGTACTTC; CDR3aa: CSARGVGAKNIQYF
abundance: .; v_gene: TRBV6-2/TRBV6-3; j_gene: TRBJ2-7; d_gene: .; CDR3nt: TGTGCCAGCAGTTACCTGGGACCCCTCAGGGAGCAGTACTTC; CDR3aa: CASSYLGPLREQYF
abundance: many; v_gene: TRBV6-2/TRBV6-3; j_gene: TRBJ2-4; d_gene: .; CDR3nt: TGTGCCAGCAGTCCCGCGGACACCTGGGCCAAAAACATTCAGTACTTC; CDR3aa: CASSPADTWAKNIQYF
abundance: .; v_gene: TRBV5-1; j_gene: TRBJ2-2; d_gene: .; CDR3nt: TGCGCCAGCAGCTATACCGCGGACCCGACCGGGGAGCTGTTTTTT; CDR3aa: CASSYTADPTGELFF
abundance: .; v_gene: TRBV29-1; j_gene: TRBJ2-7; d_gene: .; CDR3nt: TGCAGCGTTCGGGGATCCTACGAGCAGTACTTC; CDR3aa: CSVRGSYEQYF
abundance: .; v_gene: TRBV12-3/TRBV12-4; j_gene: TRBJ1-1; d_gene: .; CDR3nt: TGTGCCAGCAGTTTAAGGGAGAGGATGAACACTGAAGCTTTCTTT; CDR3aa: CASSLRERMNTEAFF
abundance: many; v_gene: TRBV20-1; j_gene: TRBJ2-7; d_gene: TRBD1; CDR3nt: TGCAGTGCTAGGTCACAGGGGAACTACGAGCAGTACTTC; CDR3aa: CSARSQGNYEQYF
abundance: many; v_gene: TRBV3-1; j_gene: TRBJ2-1; d_gene: .; CDR3nt: TGTGCCAGCAGCCAAGAGGAGATCTCCTACAATGAGCAGTTCTTC; CDR3aa: CASSQEEISYNEQFF
abundance: many; v_gene: TRBV20-1; j_gene: TRBJ2-1; d_gene: TRBD2; CDR3nt: TGCAGTGCTAGAATTTCAACTAGCGGGGCCAATGAGCAGTTCTTC; CDR3aa: CSARISTSGANEQFF
abundance: few; v_gene: TRBV20-1; j_gene: TRBJ1-5; d_gene: .; CDR3nt: TGTAGTCTGGGGGGGAGCAATCAGCCCCAGCATTTT; CDR3aa: CSLGGSNQPQHF
abundance: many; v_gene: TRBV3-1; j_gene: TRBJ2-5; d_gene: TRBD1; CDR3nt: TGTGCCAGCAGCCATTACGACAGGGAAGAAGAGACCCAGTACTTC; CDR3aa: CASSHYDREEETQYF
abundance: many; v_gene: TRBV6-2/TRBV6-3; j_gene: TRBJ2-6; d_gene: TRBD1; CDR3nt: TGTGCCAGCAGTTCCCGACAGGGGGAGAGCTCTGGGGCCAACGTCCTGACTTTC; CDR3aa: CASSSRQGESSGANVLTF
abundance: .; v_gene: TRBV18; j_gene: TRBJ2-1; d_gene: .; CDR3nt: TGTGCCAGCTCACCACAGTGGCTCCAGGAGAATGAGCAGTTCTTC; CDR3aa: CASSPQWLQENEQFF
abundance: .; v_gene: TRBV19; j_gene: TRBJ1-5; d_gene: TRBD1; CDR3nt: TGTGCCAGTAGGGACAGGGGGAGTCAGCCCCAGCATTTT; CDR3aa: CASRDRGSQPQHF
abundance: many; v_gene: TRBV30; j_gene: TRBJ2-2; d_gene: .; CDR3nt: TGTGCCTGGAGCCTACGGGGCCTCACCGGGGAGCTGTTTTTT; CDR3aa: CAWSLRGLTGELFF
abundance: .; v_gene: TRBV11-2; j_gene: TRBJ1-1; d_gene: .; CDR3nt: TGTGCCAGCACCCTGTTCAGGGACGGCACTGAAGCTTTCTTT; CDR3aa: CASTLFRDGTEAFF
abundance: many; v_gene: TRBV7-2; j_gene: TRBJ2-7; d_gene: .; CDR3nt: TGTGCCAGCAGCTTACTACAGGGCAACGAGCAGTACTTC; CDR3aa: CASSLLQGNEQYF
abundance: .; v_gene: TRBV6-2/TRBV6-3; j_gene: TRBJ2-7; d_gene: .; CDR3nt: TGTGCCAGCAGTTACTCGAGCCAAGTCCTTTCCTACGAGCAGTACTTC; CDR3aa: CASSYSSQVLSYEQYF
abundance: few; v_gene: TRBV21-1; j_gene: TRBJ2-3; d_gene: .; CDR3nt: TGTGCCAGCAGCACCCACCGGGACAGCCACACAGATACGCAGTATTTT; CDR3aa: CASSTHRDSHTDTQYF
abundance: .; v_gene: TRBV6-2/TRBV6-3; j_gene: TRBJ1-1; d_gene: .; CDR3nt: TGTGCCAGCGGATTCTGGGGCAGTTTTGAAGCTTTCTTT; CDR3aa: CASGFWGSFEAFF
abundance: few; v_gene: TRBV18; j_gene: TRBJ1-4; d_gene: TRBD1; CDR3nt: TGTGCCAGCTCACGGGACAGGAATGAAAAACTGTTTTTT; CDR3aa: CASSRDRNEKLFF
abundance: .; v_gene: TRBV4-2; j_gene: TRBJ1-4; d_gene: .; CDR3nt: TGTGCCAGCAGCCAAGATATTGATCAGGGCGGAAAACTGTTTTTT; CDR3aa: CASSQDIDQGGKLFF
abundance: .; v_gene: TRBV6-2/TRBV6-3; j_gene: TRBJ2-7; d_gene: TRBD2; CDR3nt: TGTGCCAGCAGAATACCCTCTACTAGCGGTCAATACGAGCAGTACTTC; CDR3aa: CASRIPSTSGQYEQYF
abundance: .; v_gene: TRBV7-9; j_gene: TRBJ1-5; d_gene: .; CDR3nt: TGTGCCAGCAGCTCCCAGGGGAATAGCAATCAGCCCCAGCATTTT; CDR3aa: CASSSQGNSNQPQHF
abundance: many; v_gene: TRBV2; j_gene: TRBJ2-1; d_gene: .; CDR3nt: TGTGCCAGCACTGTCTATGGGGGACCAGCAGACAATGAGCAGTTCTTC; CDR3aa: CASTVYGGPADNEQFF
abundance: .; v_gene: TRBV24-1; j_gene: TRBJ2-7; d_gene: .; CDR3nt: TGTGCCACCAGTGATGCCCTCGGTAAACTCAGGGTCACCTACGAGCAGTACTTC; CDR3aa: CATSDALGKLRVTYEQYF
abundance: many; v_gene: TRBV12-3/TRBV12-4; j_gene: TRBJ2-7; d_gene: TRBD1; CDR3nt: TGTGCCAGCACCTCGACAGGGATGCGACTCGGAGAGCAGTACTTC; CDR3aa: CASTSTGMRLGEQYF
abundance: .; v_gene: TRBV5-1; j_gene: TRBJ1-1; d_gene: .; CDR3nt: TGCGCCAGCAGGGTGGGGCAGAACGTCGAAGCTTTCTTT; CDR3aa: CASRVGQNVEAFF
abundance: .; v_gene: TRBV5-1; j_gene: TRBJ2-3; d_gene: .; CDR3nt: TGCGCCAGCAGCCAAGGACTGGGCAACACAGATACGCAGTATTTT; CDR3aa: CASSQGLGNTDTQYF
abundance: few; v_gene: TRBV6-4; j_gene: TRBJ1-5; d_gene: .; CDR3nt: TGTGCCAGCAGTGAAATCGGGACACCTTCTTCGCCCCAGCATTTT; CDR3aa: CASSEIGTPSSPQHF
abundance: many; v_gene: TRBV7-2; j_gene: TRBJ1-5; d_gene: .; CDR3nt: TGTGCCAGCACCCGAATTGTAGGGGGCAATCAGCCCCAGCATTTT; CDR3aa: CASTRIVGGNQPQHF
abundance: many; v_gene: TRBV3-1; j_gene: TRBJ2-1; d_gene: TRBD1; CDR3nt: TGTGCCAGCAGCCGAGAGACAGGGGACCTCAGCTCCTACAATGAGCAGTTCTTC; CDR3aa: CASSRETGDLSSYNEQFF
abundance: .; v_gene: TRBV5-1; j_gene: TRBJ1-1; d_gene: TRBD1; CDR3nt: TGCGCCAGCAGCTTGGGGCAGGGGGCGTTTACTGAAGCTTTCTTT; CDR3aa: CASSLGQGAFTEAFF
abundance: many; v_gene: TRBV29-1; j_gene: TRBJ1-1; d_gene: .; CDR3nt: TGCAGCGCTGTGATGTACACTGAAGCTTTCTTT; CDR3aa: CSAVMYTEAFF
abundance: few; v_gene: TRBV18; j_gene: TRBJ1-1; d_gene: .; CDR3nt: TGTGCCAGCTCACCAACAGAGAGCACTGAAGCTTTCTTT; CDR3aa: CASSPTESTEAFF
abundance: .; v_gene: TRBV7-9; j_gene: TRBJ2-3; d_gene: .; CDR3nt: TGTGCCAGCAGCCCCCGGACCCGCACAGATACGCAGTATTTT; CDR3aa: CASSPRTRTDTQYF
abundance: medium-sized; v_gene: TRBV19; j_gene: TRBJ1-3; d_gene: .; CDR3nt: TGTGCCAGTAGTATAGATTACAGCAGCTCTGGAAACACCATATATTTT; CDR3aa: CASSIDYSSSGNTIYF
abundance: many; v_gene: TRBV7-8; j_gene: TRBJ2-6; d_gene: .; CDR3nt: TGTGCCAGCAGCTTCAGCAGGGCAATCTCTGGGGCCAACGTCCTGACTTTC; CDR3aa: CASSFSRAISGANVLTF
abundance: many; v_gene: TRBV12-3/TRBV12-4; j_gene: TRBJ1-5; d_gene: .; CDR3nt: TGTGCCAGCAGTTTAAGGGGCGGGAATAGCAATCAGCCCCAGCATTTT; CDR3aa: CASSLRGGNSNQPQHF
abundance: many; v_gene: TRBV6-5; j_gene: TRBJ1-5; d_gene: .; CDR3nt: TGTGCCAGCAGTTCTGGCGGCAATCAGCCCCAGCATTTT; CDR3aa: CASSSGGNQPQHF